A selection of T cell receptor beta chains follows, all from one sample in a study of blood T cells in healthy people across ages. In TCRdb, the 5' RACE reads were re-called with MiXCR into one record per CDR3 protein. Of approximately 690,000 distinct CDR3 sequences in the sample, about 43% were seen once. Material: blood. The origin of the receptors is a man aged 80 or over in good health. Each CDR3 is given with its conserved first and last residue. A D gene is named only where the DNA matches it firmly. Clone size appears in some rows only: once, few, many, or a class for an expanded clone.

V	D	size	J	CDR3	DNA
TRBV11-2	TRBD2	.	TRBJ2-3	CASSISGGYTDTQYF	TGTGCCAGCAGCATTAGCGGGGGGTACACAGATACGCAGTATTTT
TRBV7-2	TRBD2	few	TRBJ2-3	CASTFGTNGGAFTDTQYF	TGTGCCAGCACCTTCGGGACGAACGGGGGGGCTTTCACAGATACGCAGTATTTT
TRBV5-1	TRBD1	few	TRBJ1-2	CASRTDRDAYGYTF	TGCGCCAGCAGAACGGACAGGGACGCTTATGGCTACACCTTC
TRBV7-2	TRBD2	.	TRBJ2-3	CASSPLAEPTDTQYF	TGTGCCAGCAGTCCCCTAGCGGAGCCCACAGATACGCAGTATTTT
TRBV7-2	.	once	TRBJ2-7	CPSSLAQTSSYEQYF	TGTCCCAGCAGCTTAGCACAGACGAGCTCCTACGAGCAGTACTTC
TRBV2	TRBD1	few	TRBJ1-6	CASSRRTGAGSPLHF	TGTGCCAGCAGTCGCCGGACAGGGGCGGGTTCACCCCTCCACTTT
TRBV24-1	.	.	TRBJ2-5	CATSDFGRGTINEQYF	TGTGCCACCAGTGATTTCGGCAGGGGAACGATCAATGAGCAGTACTTC
TRBV20-1	.	.	TRBJ2-3	CSVLQNTDTQYF	TGCAGTGTCCTTCAGAACACAGATACGCAGTATTTT
TRBV4-2	TRBD1	.	TRBJ2-5	CASSQETGAAQETQYF	TGTGCCAGCAGCCAAGAGACAGGGGCGGCCCAAGAGACCCAGTACTTC
TRBV5-1	TRBD1	.	TRBJ2-1	CASSLSGQGYNEQFF	TGCGCCAGCAGCTTGTCCGGACAGGGTTACAATGAGCAGTTCTTC
TRBV28	.	.	TRBJ2-1	CASILSGQHNEQFF	TGTGCCAGCATTCTCTCGGGACAACACAATGAGCAGTTCTTC
TRBV28	.	few	TRBJ2-7	CASRTGLTTYEQYF	TGTGCCAGCAGGACGGGACTCACTACCTACGAGCAGTACTTC
TRBV29-1	.	.	TRBJ1-1	CSVERVTEAFF	TGCAGCGTTGAAAGGGTCACTGAAGCTTTCTTT
TRBV7-6	.	few	TRBJ2-5	CASSFRLGQETQYF	TGTGCCAGCAGCTTTAGGTTAGGACAAGAGACCCAGTACTTC
TRBV5-5	.	many	TRBJ2-6	CASSPPGDLWTGANVLTF	TGTGCCAGCAGCCCCCCGGGAGACCTCTGGACTGGGGCCAACGTCCTGACTTTC
TRBV5-1	.	.	TRBJ2-3	CASSLNGQGTQYF	TGCGCCAGCAGCTTGAACGGTCAGGGTACGCAGTATTTT
TRBV28	TRBD2	.	TRBJ2-5	CASSFTGLAGEETQYF	TGTGCCAGCAGTTTTACGGGACTAGCGGGAGAAGAGACCCAGTACTTC
TRBV27	.	.	TRBJ2-3	CASRGLTGAGFALTDTQYF	TGTGCCAGCAGGGGACTCACCGGGGCAGGGTTTGCCCTCACAGATACGCAGTATTTT
TRBV28	TRBD2	few	TRBJ2-1	CASTRTSIHEQFF	TGTGCCAGCACACGGACTAGTATCCATGAGCAGTTCTTC
TRBV10-2	TRBD2	.	TRBJ2-7	CASMELAGEVIYEQYF	TGCGCCAGCATGGAACTAGCGGGAGAGGTTATCTACGAGCAGTACTTC
TRBV10-3	TRBD2	few	TRBJ2-1	CAISEVAGGTQEQFF	TGTGCCATCAGTGAAGTAGCGGGGGGGACACAGGAGCAGTTCTTC
TRBV4-1	.	.	TRBJ1-2	CASSPGGRGNYGYTF	TGCGCCAGCAGCCCCGGGGGTCGGGGAAACTATGGCTACACCTTC
TRBV6-2/TRBV6-3	TRBD1	.	TRBJ2-7	CASRRTGPPYEQYF	TGTGCCAGCAGGAGGACAGGGCCTCCCTACGAGCAGTACTTC
TRBV9	.	few	TRBJ2-1	CASSVTPAGGYGSEQFF	TGTGCCAGCAGCGTAACCCCGGCGGGCGGGTACGGAAGTGAGCAGTTCTTC
TRBV7-2	TRBD2	.	TRBJ2-1	CASSLFSSGGGYQETQFF	TGTGCCAGCAGCTTGTTTAGTAGCGGGGGGGGGTACCAAGAGACCCAGTTCTTC
TRBV6-5	TRBD1	many	TRBJ2-6	CASAGTGGAGANVLTF	TGTGCCAGCGCCGGGACAGGGGGCGCTGGGGCCAACGTCCTGACTTTC
TRBV18	TRBD2	.	TRBJ2-1	CASSPRREAYNEQFF	TGTGCCAGCTCACCAAGGCGGGAGGCCTACAATGAGCAGTTCTTC
TRBV6-1	TRBD2	.	TRBJ2-1	CASSTVGRARAEQFF	TGTGCCAGCAGTACTGTCGGGAGGGCCCGTGCTGAGCAGTTCTTC
TRBV7-9	.	.	TRBJ2-4	CASSFDSLAKNIQYF	TGTGCCAGCAGCTTTGACAGTCTAGCCAAAAACATTCAGTACTTC
TRBV7-2	.	.	TRBJ2-7	CASSQGVGQTTDEQYF	TGTGCCAGCAGCCAAGGGGTGGGCCAGACCACGGACGAGCAGTACTTC
TRBV28	TRBD2	few	TRBJ2-2	CASKLRGLAGPNTGELFF	TGTGCCAGCAAACTAAGGGGACTAGCGGGACCGAACACCGGGGAGCTGTTTTTT
TRBV20-1	TRBD1	.	TRBJ1-2	CSARETGQSLRNHGYTF	TGCAGTGCTAGAGAGACGGGACAGTCCTTGAGAAACCATGGCTACACCTTC
TRBV28	TRBD1	.	TRBJ2-3	CASSFGQGGTDTQYF	TGTGCCAGCAGTTTCGGACAGGGGGGGACAGATACGCAGTATTTT